This record covers a single TCR beta chain. These data are taken from a study of OX40 agonist ivuxolimab in advanced cancers. On the study more broadly: Of the patients, three showed partial responses, one with hepatocellular carcinoma and two with cutaneous melanoma.

The protocol was immunoSEQ multiplex PCR, while the TCRdb copy is restricted to in-frame clones and leaves out a portion. The table lists about 99,000 clones, approximately 94% of them singletons. V was clipped by 3 bases and J by 1 base; unmatched bases: 3. Germline V lookup: CDR1 MDHEN, CDR2 SYDVKM. The CDR3 consists of 14 residues. The sample here was CD4+ or CD8+ T cells sorted from blood, taken in a trial of the OX40 agonist ivuxolimab. V and J are TRBV28 and TRBJ2-7; 7 nucleotides match TRBD1. The TCR originated in an adult with an advanced solid tumor such as melanoma, head and neck, liver or kidney cancer. The CDR3 coding sequence is TGTGCCAGCAGTTTGGACAGGATGTCCTACGAGCAGTACTTC. Translation gives CASSLDRMSYEQYF.